This T cell receptor beta chain came from a study of T cell responses to AZD1222 COVID-19 vaccine. Study results and limitations: CD4 TCRs linked to vaccination spanned spike, dominating at 160-218 and 743-854.

As concerns this clone: Antigen: not known.

The method was immunoSEQ multiplex PCR; TCRdb's version includes in-frame clones alone and lacks a portion of them. Of more than 100,000 clones detected, roughly nine tenths appear once; the ten largest clones hold 1.5% to 2%. Germline V gene sequence: CDR1 SGHVS, CDR2 FQNEAQ. This CDR3 spans 15 amino acids. The junction had 4 bases not matched to a gene; V was cut back by 1 base and J by 6 bases. The gene calls are TRBV7-8 and TRBJ2-7, with 12 bases fitting TRBD1. Sequencing used peripheral blood, obtained on day 0 of AZD1222 vaccination. The sequence was obtained from an adult in good health. The CDR3 DNA follows: TGTGCCAGCAGCTTAGAGGGACAGGGGGCCCTCGAGCAGTACTTC. Protein: CASSLEGQGALEQYF.